The T cell receptor beta chain under discussion was sequenced for a study of blood T cell repertoires in COVID-19. Study overall: Spain, Italy and the United States supplied samples that represented acute and convalescent COVID-19.

Participant age was roughly 18 to 95 years, and participants resided in roughly 25 US areas. Researchers sorted participants into cohorts using their self-reported clinical history. With V trimmed by 5 bases and J by 10 bases, 6 bases remained unmatched. There are 14 residues in the CDR3. The germline V gene encodes CDR1 SNHLY and CDR2 FYNNEI. Only in-frame clones appear in the TCRdb table, and some are missing; sequencing was by immunoSEQ multiplex PCR. The sample contains a few hundred thousand clones, more than 85% of which appear only once. Sequencing used PBMCs or T cells enriched from blood (not recorded which). The source of this sequence is a young woman who had recovered from COVID-19. The chain couples TRBV2 to TRBJ1-6; 9 bases map to TRBD1. CDR3 protein: CASSKNRGQSPLHF. The DNA for the CDR3 is TGTGCCAGCAGTAAAAACAGGGGGCAATCACCCCTCCACTTT.